The present TCR beta chain was sequenced within a study of shared clonotypes between healthy human individuals. Using immunoSEQ multiplex PCR, the repertoire was profiled, and TCRdb retains in-frame clones only, with some absent. The profile covers 550,000 to 800,000 clones, with around 90% appearing a single time and less than 40% taken by the ten largest. A word on this clone: Antigen specificity is unknown.

Study outcomes and limitations: Sorted-subset samples were not fully sequenced, rarefaction indicated.

The TCR comes from a young man in good health. Some clones in this sample may be carry-over from other donors' samples. Material: memory CD8+ T cells from PBMCs. Noted subset: CD45RO+ cells pooled with CCR7-negative TemRA cells.

CDR3 region: CASSLTTATVGDKTYNEQFF. Written as DNA, the CDR3 is TGTGCCAGCAGTTTAACGACAGCTACGGTGGGGGACAAAACCTACAATGAGCAGTTCTTC. This chain links TRBV27 with TRBJ2-1, with a possible D match to TRBD1 (6 bases). CDR1 MNHEY and CDR2 SMNVEV come from the germline V gene (reference sequence). The CDR3 has 20 amino acids. V was trimmed by 2 bases and J by 2 bases, leaving 25 bases between them.